This T cell receptor beta chain was sequenced in a study of blood T cell repertoires in COVID-19. Study-level information: Samples representing acute and convalescent COVID-19 were sourced from the United States, Italy and Spain. PBMCs, B-cell-depleted T cells, or T cells provided the cDNA or gDNA that made up the material.

Study processing details: The authors estimated nucleated cell counts from reference gene primer amplification. Sequencing was performed with immunoSEQ multiplex PCR; in TCRdb, only in-frame clones are kept and a portion is missing. That table is the source of V, J and clone size, and D and trimming were worked out from the DNA. The table lists around 260,000 clones, approximately 86% of them singletons, with over 1.5% in the top ten. The V gene's germline CDR1 is SGHRS and CDR2 YFSETQ. The CDR3 spans 15 residues. The V gene end was trimmed by 3 bases and the J gene end by 2 bases; junction bases not matched to a gene: 3.

The rearrangement joins TRBV5-1 to TRBJ1-2; 11 bases are a match to TRBD1. The source is a man aged 30 to 45 with active or convalescent COVID-19. Sequencing was carried out using peripheral blood. CDR3 in DNA: TGCGCCAGCAGCTGGAGGACAGGGGGCAACTATGGCTACACCTTC. Protein sequence: CASSWRTGGNYGYTF. Together with reference TRBV5-1 and TRBJ1-2, the CDR3 gives the full variable domain: KAGVTQTPRYLIKTRGQQVTLSCSPISGHRSVSWYQQTPGQGLQFLFEYFSETQRNKGNFPGRFSGRQFSNSRSEMNVSTLELGDSALYLCASSWRTGGNYGYTFGSGTRLTVV.